This T cell receptor (beta chain) came from a study of blood T cell repertoires in COVID-19. Background on the study: Samples representing acute and convalescent COVID-19 were sourced from the United States, Italy and Spain.

As originally analysed: From reference gene primer amplification, estimates of nucleated cell counts were derived. Some clones are missing from TCRdb's copy, which holds only in-frame ones; the method was immunoSEQ multiplex PCR. The V and J calls and clone size come from that table; D and trimming were worked out from the DNA. The table has 180,000 or so clones, roughly 82% seen once; the top ten hold around 8%. The CDR3 is 14 amino acids. Germline CDR1 SGHVS, CDR2 FQNEAQ. V lost 2 bases to trimming and J lost 4 bases, with 11 bases between them. The sequenced sample consisted of peripheral blood. This chain links TRBV7-8 with TRBJ1-1; TRBD1 is a possible D gene (5 bases). This receptor was identified in a woman between 65 and 79 years old with acute or convalescent COVID-19. CDR3 amino acids: CASSLWQGVTEAFF. The CDR3 DNA follows: TGTGCCAGCAGCTTATGGCAGGGCGTCACTGAAGCTTTCTTT.